This T cell receptor (beta chain) came from a study of blood T cell repertoires in COVID-19 (TCRdb year 2020). About the investigation overall: Collaborator samples came from the United States, Italy and Spain and covered acute and convalescent phases of COVID-19. The dataset comprised deeply sampled blood TCRbeta repertoires from subjects exposed to, actively infected with, or recovered from COVID-19. Samples came from the ongoing ImmuneRACE study (first 160 participants) plus 1,254 subjects from 6 global collaborators. The prospective study material was composed of cDNA or gDNA derived from T cells, B-cell-depleted T cells, or PBMCs. A de-identified subject ID, COVID-19 status, age in years and sex were almost always included in the sample metadata. The repertoires were released in a freely available public database intended as a resource for research on the immune response to SARS-CoV-2. Where HLA class I and class II types were available, the types were taken from metadata supplied by the sample provider, not from assay-based typing. Overall study results and their limits: The amount of clinical and demographic metadata varied by source and participant and was provided uncurated.

Sequences LNHDA (CDR1) and SQIVND (CDR2) are obtained from the germline V gene (reference sequence). V and J lose 4 bases and 3 bases, and a span of 12 bases separates them. The CDR3 starts with the cysteine, ends with the phenylalanine, and has 14 residues. Only the CDR3 portion is preserved as DNA: 42 bases, with reading frame beginning at the first base. On this clone itself: It has no known antigen specificity. No per-base quality is available; no much larger clone lies one base away.

Participants in the prospective study were aged about 18 to 89 years, lived in some 24 United States geographic areas, and enrolled through a virtual design. In the prospective study, cohorts were assigned on the basis of participant-reported clinical history obtained from a screening survey and a study questionnaire. In the prospective study, mobile phlebotomists collected whole blood, serum and a nasopharyngeal or oropharyngeal swab from each participant. Prospective study participants could optionally give additional blood draws and questionnaires over an approximately two-month period. Before DNA extraction, blood samples from the prospective study were shipped at room temperature or frozen. TCRbeta CDR3 regions were amplified from genomic DNA by means of the immunoSEQ Assay, a bias-controlled multiplex PCR. The published analysis was carried out like this. Nucleated cell counts per sample were estimated from amplification of reference gene primers within the assay. Sequence reads were collapsed and filtered to measure the absolute abundance of every unique TCRbeta CDR3 rearrangement. For each sample, productive Simpson clonality was calculated as the square root of Simpson's diversity index across productive rearrangements. TCRdb carries this immuneACCESS record with in-frame sequences only. Its versions omit some clonotypes, under half of them owing to an unresolved V gene in the studies checked, with the rest unexplained. V and J calls and clone size are as listed in that table; D and trimming were resolved from the DNA. The sample data list 200,000 to 300,000 clones, and about 91% of these were observed just once. Approximately 1.2% of the sample goes to the ten largest clones.

Sequencing input: PBMCs or T cells enriched from blood (not recorded which). This TCR was sampled from a woman between 35 and 50 years old with acute COVID-19. The chain is encoded by TRBV19 joined to TRBJ1-2, with a tentative D gene TRBD1 over 6 matching bases. The CDR3 protein: CASSSSGAHYGYTF. In nucleotide form, the sequence is TGTGCCAGTAGTAGTTCAGGGGCTCACTATGGCTACACCTTC.